This T cell receptor beta chain was identified during a study of human T cells and chemical hapten exposure. Study findings and constraints: The count of PT1 expanded TCRs correlated positively with patch test score.

TCRdb passed the RACE reads through MiXCR, listing each CDR3 protein once. The data show 250,000 or so distinct CDR3 sequences, with roughly 7.7% seen just once and 0.9% to 1.5% held by the top ten. Documented time point: pre-sensitization, week 0. Treatment of the sample: therapeutic diphenylcyclopropenone sensitization with weekly scalp DPC. About this clonotype: Its antigen is not identified.

The material sequenced was whole blood, taken in connection with sensitization to the hapten diphenylcyclopropenone (DPC). The receptor's source is a man between 18 and 35 years old with alopecia areata. Some clones in this sample may be carry-over from other donors' samples.

CDR3 bases: TGCGCCAGCAGCTTCGACATTGCCGGGACCCCCCATCCGTTCTTC. It yields the protein CASSFDIAGTPHPFF. The genes are TRBV5-1 and TRBJ2-1; D may correspond to TRBD1 or TRBD2 (5 bases each). The length of the CDR3 is 15 residues. Deletions cut 2 bases from V and 15 bases from J, with 24 bases between. CDR1 is SGHRS, CDR2 YFSETQ, per germline. The full variable domain, its missing parts supplied by reference TRBV5-1 and TRBJ2-1, is KAGVTQTPRYLIKTRGQQVTLSCSPISGHRSVSWYQQTPGQGLQFLFEYFSETQRNKGNFPGRFSGRQFSNSRSEMNVSTLELGDSALYLCASSFDIAGTPHPFFGPGTRLTVL.